The rows below give T cell receptor beta chains drawn from one sample of a study of blood T cell repertoires in COVID-19. TCRdb's table, derived via immunoSEQ multiplex PCR, lists solely in-frame clones and lacks some. Of 40,000 to 50,000 clones in the sample, over 80% were seen once. Sequencing input: peripheral blood. These receptors all come from an elderly woman with COVID-19, enrolled during active disease. Both conserved end residues are part of each CDR3. A D gene is named only where the DNA matches it firmly. Expanded clones get a size class; other rows say once, few or many, or leave the size out.

v_gene: TRBV5-1
d_gene: -
len: 14
j_gene: TRBJ2-1
abundance: once
CDR3nt: TGCGCCAGCAGTCGTCCGGGGTCCTACAATGAGCAGTTCTTC
CDR3aa: CASSRPGSYNEQFF

v_gene: TRBV18
d_gene: TRBD1
len: 13
j_gene: TRBJ1-2
abundance: -
CDR3nt: TGTGCCAGCTCACGGGACAGCAACTATGGCTACACCTTC
CDR3aa: CASSRDSNYGYTF

v_gene: TRBV5-5
d_gene: -
len: 17
j_gene: TRBJ2-2
abundance: -
CDR3nt: TGTGCCAGCAGCACACGACTAGGGCATTCGAACACCGGGGAGCTGTTTTTT
CDR3aa: CASSTRLGHSNTGELFF

v_gene: TRBV2
d_gene: -
len: 15
j_gene: TRBJ2-1
abundance: few
CDR3nt: TGTGCCAGCAGTGATTGGAGGGGGGGAAACAATGAGCAGTTCTTC
CDR3aa: CASSDWRGGNNEQFF

v_gene: TRBV7-2
d_gene: TRBD2
len: 15
j_gene: TRBJ2-3
abundance: -
CDR3nt: TGTGCCAGCAGCCCTGCGGGGGGGCGTCCAGATACGCAGTATTTT
CDR3aa: CASSPAGGRPDTQYF

v_gene: TRBV7-9
d_gene: TRBD1
len: 16
j_gene: TRBJ1-3
abundance: -
CDR3nt: TGTGCCAGCAGCGAAGCGACAGGGACCTCTGGAAACACCATATATTTT
CDR3aa: CASSEATGTSGNTIYF

v_gene: TRBV6-2/TRBV6-3
d_gene: TRBD2
len: 14
j_gene: TRBJ2-7
abundance: once
CDR3nt: TGTGCCAGCAGTAGGAGCGGGAACTCCTACGAGCAGTACTTC
CDR3aa: CASSRSGNSYEQYF

v_gene: TRBV28
d_gene: -
len: 14
j_gene: TRBJ1-2
abundance: -
CDR3nt: TGTGCCAGCACAAACCAGGCGGGAGCTCACGGCTACACCTTC
CDR3aa: CASTNQAGAHGYTF

v_gene: TRBV7-6
d_gene: TRBD1
len: 15
j_gene: TRBJ2-2
abundance: -
CDR3nt: TGTGCCAGCAGCTCCGGGACAGGGGGCACCGGGGAGCTGTTTTTT
CDR3aa: CASSSGTGGTGELFF

v_gene: TRBV28
d_gene: -
len: 12
j_gene: TRBJ1-5
abundance: once
CDR3nt: TGTGCCAGCATCCGCAGGGGTGAGCCCCAGCATTTT
CDR3aa: CASIRRGEPQHF

v_gene: TRBV6-4
d_gene: TRBD1
len: 13
j_gene: TRBJ1-5
abundance: -
CDR3nt: TGTGCCAGCAGCCCGGACAGGGACCAGCCCCAGCATTTT
CDR3aa: CASSPDRDQPQHF

v_gene: TRBV7-6
d_gene: TRBD2
len: 15
j_gene: TRBJ2-3
abundance: -
CDR3nt: TGTGCCAGCAGCCCCCGGACTAGCGGGGCAGATACGCAGTATTTT
CDR3aa: CASSPRTSGADTQYF

v_gene: TRBV7-8
d_gene: TRBD1
len: 15
j_gene: TRBJ1-2
abundance: -
CDR3nt: TGTGCCAGCAGCTCAGCGGGACAGGGGTTCTATGGCTACACCTTC
CDR3aa: CASSSAGQGFYGYTF

v_gene: TRBV19
d_gene: TRBD2
len: 18
j_gene: TRBJ2-6
abundance: -
CDR3nt: TGTGCCAGTAGTATAGGCCAGCGGGACCCCTCTGGGGCCAACGTCCTGACTTTC
CDR3aa: CASSIGQRDPSGANVLTF

v_gene: TRBV7-9
d_gene: -
len: 14
j_gene: TRBJ1-4
abundance: -
CDR3nt: TGTGCCAGCAGCCAGCGGGGGGTAGGTGAAAAACTGTTTTTT
CDR3aa: CASSQRGVGEKLFF